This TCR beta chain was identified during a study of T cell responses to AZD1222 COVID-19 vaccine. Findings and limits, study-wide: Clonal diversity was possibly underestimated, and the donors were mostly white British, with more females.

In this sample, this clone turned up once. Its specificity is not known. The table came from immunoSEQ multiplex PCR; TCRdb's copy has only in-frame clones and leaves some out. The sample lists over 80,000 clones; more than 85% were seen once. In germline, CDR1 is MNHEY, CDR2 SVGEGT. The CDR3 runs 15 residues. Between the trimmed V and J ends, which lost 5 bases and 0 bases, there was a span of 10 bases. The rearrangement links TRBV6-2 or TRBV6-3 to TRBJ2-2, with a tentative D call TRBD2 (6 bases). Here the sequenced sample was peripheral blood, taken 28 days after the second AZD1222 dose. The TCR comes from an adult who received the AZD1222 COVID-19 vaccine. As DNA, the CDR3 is TGTGCCAGCAGTCTGACTAGGGCGAACACCGGGGAGCTGTTTTTT. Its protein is CASSLTRANTGELFF.